One sample yielded the 17 T cell receptor beta chains listed below, sequenced in a study of regulatory T cells in long-lasting Graves disease. Time point of the sample: persistent/refractory GD, antithyroid drugs over 5 years with positive TRAb. From RNA extracted from PBMCs, the TCR library was made. Sequencing libraries for TCR beta were prepared with iRepertoire HTBI primers and Arm-PCR of CDR3 regions. TCRdb re-analysed the multiplex PCR reads in MiXCR, keeping a single row per CDR3 protein. The sample shows 650,000 to 700,000 distinct CDR3 sequences, roughly 30% of them seen only once. The starting material was peripheral blood mononuclear cells (PBMCs), obtained when the disease was refractory, from a patient treated with antithyroid drugs. These TCRs come from a female donor with Graves disease.

This clonotype was detected a few times. The chain has TRBV13 and TRBJ1-3; perhaps TRBD1 as D (6 bases). V was shortened by 5 bases and J by 0 bases, with 8 bases between the two germline ends. The CDR3 runs to 14 residues. Germline V lookup: CDR1 PRHDT, CDR2 FYEKMQ (reference sequence). Here the CDR3 reads CASSGGHSGNTIYF. The DNA for the CDR3 is TGTGCCAGCAGCGGGGGCCACTCTGGAAACACCATATATTTT.

This clonotype was counted between two and nine times. The V and J genes are TRBV6-1 and TRBJ1-5; 12 nucleotides align to TRBD1. The CDR3 is made up of 14 amino acids. Germline V gives CDR1 MNHNS, CDR2 SASEGT. Unmatched junction bases numbered 3, after V lost 6 bases and J lost 6 bases. The CDR3 region has the DNA TGTGCCAGCAGCTCGGGACAGGGGGCTCAGCCCCAGCATTTT. This sequence encodes CASSSGQGAQPQHF.

This clonotype has at least ten counts. The germline gene is not matched at one end of the junction; a read error may be the cause. In nucleotides, the CDR3 is TGTGCCAGCAGCCCGGACGGACAGCGTAACTATGGCTACACCTTC. This encodes CASSPDGQRNYGYTF. The chain uses TRBV5-1 and TRBJ1-2; possibly TRBD1 for D (6 bases). Germline CDR1 reads SGHRS; CDR2 reads YFSETQ. The CDR3 covers 15 residues.

The chain employs TRBV7-9 and TRBJ1-2, with D uncertain. The CDR3 covers 15 residues. In germline, CDR1 is SEHNR, CDR2 FQNEAQ (reference sequence). Trimming took 1 base from V and 2 from J, leaving 11 bases between them. The CDR3 DNA reads as TGTGCCAGCAGCTTAGTCGGGGTTTTGAACTATGGCTACACCTTC. Translation gives CASSLVGVLNYGYTF.

This clonotype has at least ten counts. The chain couples TRBV12-3 or TRBV12-4 to TRBJ1-1, with D maybe TRBD1 (5 bases). The V and J ends lost 5 bases and 11 bases respectively, with 18 bases between them. This CDR3 is 13 amino acids long. CDR3 loop: CASSLRGAGEAFF. CDR3 nucleotide sequence: TGTGCCAGCAGTCTCCGAGGAGCGGGGGAGGCTTTCTTT.

This clonotype occurred a few times. This chain's CDR3 is CASSQDGASYEQYF. As DNA, the CDR3 is TGTGCCAGCAGCCAAGATGGGGCCTCCTACGAGCAGTACTTC. The rearrangement links TRBV3-1 to TRBJ2-7, with D tentatively TRBD1 (5 bases). In germline, CDR1 is LGHDT, CDR2 YNNKEL (reference sequence). Trimming removed 0 bases at V and 0 bases at J, with 6 bases between. The CDR3 has 14 residues.

This chain links TRBV5-4 with TRBJ2-5; D might be TRBD2 (7 bases). The V and J ends lost 8 bases and 2 bases respectively, with 31 bases between them. The CDR3 is 19 amino acids. Looked up from germline, CDR1 is SGHNT and CDR2 is YYREEE (reference sequence). CDR3 amino acids: CARSTGGGRKGPQQETQYF. As DNA, the CDR3 is TGTGCCAGAAGCACGGGGGGCGGGAGAAAGGGGCCCCAACAAGAGACCCAGTACTTC.

J is TRBJ2-2 and V is TRBV19, with 12 bases matching TRBD1. The V gene end was trimmed by 0 bases and the J gene end by 7 bases; junction bases not matched to a gene: 9. Germline V lookup: CDR1 LNHDA, CDR2 SQIVND (reference sequence). This CDR3 has 18 amino acids. The CDR3 DNA follows: TGTGCCAGTAGTATAGATCCGGGACAGGGGGCTATCGTCGGGGAGCTGTTTTTT. Its protein is CASSIDPGQGAIVGELFF. Filled out from reference TRBV19 and TRBJ2-2, the complete variable domain reads DGGITQSPKYLFRKEGQNVTLSCEQNLNHDAMYWYRQDPGQGLRLIYYSQIVNDFQKGDIAEGYSVSREKKESFPLTVTSAQKNPTAFYLCASSIDPGQGAIVGELFFGEGSRLTVL.

The sample holds a few counts of this clonotype. This chain joins TRBV30 and TRBJ1-1, with D hard to call. The germline V gene has CDR1 GTSNPN and CDR2 SVGIG (reference sequence). The germline V and J ends were trimmed by 3 bases and 7 bases, with 9 bases remaining between them. This CDR3 spans 11 amino acids. The CDR3, as DNA: TGTGCCTGGAGCGGTTTCAATGAAGCTTTCTTT. Translation: CAWSGFNEAFF.

This clonotype was detected ten times or more. The rearrangement links TRBV11-2 to TRBJ2-7; 14 nucleotides agree with TRBD2. This CDR3 has 16 residues. Germline V gene data show CDR1 as SGHAT and CDR2 as FQNNGV. J was trimmed by 6 bases and V by 5 bases; bases with no gene match: 9. The DNA for the CDR3 is TGTGCCAGCAGCGTTCCCGGGACTAGCGGGAGAGGCGAGCAGTACTTC. As protein: CASSVPGTSGRGEQYF.

The chain uses TRBV6-9 and TRBJ1-2; D is perhaps TRBD1 (6 bases). The CDR3 sequence is 14 residues long. Germline CDR1 and CDR2: MNHGY and SVAAGI. V gave up 4 bases and J gave up 2 bases, with 11 bases separating them. The CDR3 nucleotides are TGTGCCAGCAGTTCCAGGGGCCCCAACTATGGCTACACCTTC. It specifies CASSSRGPNYGYTF.

The chain employs TRBV7-9 and TRBJ2-6; no clear D gene. This CDR3 spans 14 amino acids. V lost 4 bases, J lost 1 base, and 5 bases lay in between. Germline V gene lookup returns CDR1 SEHNR and CDR2 FQNEAQ (reference sequence). For the CDR3, the DNA is TGTGCCAGCAGCTCAAATTCTGGGGCCAACGTCCTGACTTTC. This codes for CASSSNSGANVLTF.

This clonotype was observed at least ten times. The chain has TRBV2 and TRBJ1-2; D ambiguous. V was shortened by 6 bases and J by 1 base, with 6 bases between the two germline ends. There are 12 residues in the CDR3. CDR1 is SNHLY and CDR2 is FYNNEI in the germline V gene. This CDR3 is CASSLDNYGYTF. CDR3 bases: TGTGCCAGCAGCTTAGATAACTATGGCTACACCTTC.

This clonotype was counted only a few times. The genes are TRBV30 and TRBJ1-6; no reliable D call. Between the trimmed V and J ends, which lost 3 bases and 7 bases, there was a span of 10 bases. The CDR3 has 13 residues. Germline-derived CDR1 and CDR2 are GTSNPN and SVGIG (reference sequence). The CDR3 reads CAWREPKNSPLHF. CDR3 in DNA: TGTGCCTGGAGGGAGCCCAAGAATTCACCCCTCCACTTT.

This rearrangement joins TRBV29-1 to TRBJ2-3; D remains unclear. CDR3 length: 12 residues. V gave up 3 bases and J gave up 6 bases, with 10 bases separating them. CDR1 is SQVTM, CDR2 ANQGSEA, per germline. The chain's CDR3 is CSVDTRRDTQYF. The CDR3 region has the DNA TGCAGCGTTGACACCCGGCGGGATACGCAGTATTTT.

This chain uses TRBV5-1 with TRBJ1-4; TRBD1 might be the D (5 bases). Deletions cut 1 base from V and 4 bases from J, with 14 bases between. Germline assignment: CDR1 SGHRS and CDR2 YFSETQ. The CDR3 extends over 16 amino acids. The CDR3 protein is CASSLRSRGDNEKLFF. The CDR3 DNA sequence: TGCGCCAGCAGCTTGAGGTCGCGGGGGGATAATGAAAAACTGTTTTTT.

This clonotype was counted between two and nine times. This chain links TRBV5-1 with TRBJ1-2; TRBD1 matches at 8 bases. The CDR3 length is 13 residues. Germline V gives CDR1 SGHRS, CDR2 YFSETQ. Trimming at V came to 4 bases and at J to 8 bases, leaving 7 bases not matched to a gene. CDR3 DNA: TGCGCCAGCAGCGTGGACAGGGCAAGCGGCTACACCTTC. Encoded protein: CASSVDRASGYTF.